The rows below give T cell receptor beta chains drawn from one sample of a study of shared clonotypes between healthy human individuals. Profiled with immunoSEQ multiplex PCR; TCRdb holds only in-frame clones, not every one. The data hold 2 million to 2.5 million clones, with around 93% observed a single time. Sample: naive CD4+ T cells from PBMCs. These receptors all come from a man aged 18 to 35 in good health. Some clones in this sample may be carry-over from other donors' samples. CDR3s include the opening cysteine and the closing phenylalanine or tryptophan. D genes are given only for firm matches. Some rows mark clone size as missing; the rest say once, few, many or name a class of expanded clone.

. TRBD1 TRBJ2-6 TRBV7-9 CASSPGGFGANVLTF
. . TRBJ1-1 TRBV7-9 CASSLEGRPERAFF
. . TRBJ2-5 TRBV6-6 CASSPTRVAETQYF
few TRBD1 TRBJ1-4 TRBV2 CASSLGGLGEKLFF
few TRBD2 TRBJ2-5 TRBV18 CASSPGLVQETQYF
. . TRBJ1-5 TRBV7-2 CASSARARVGGVGPQHF
. . TRBJ2-3 TRBV5-1 CASSPGSWGARTDTQYF
. . TRBJ2-1 TRBV21-1 CASSNQGDEQFF
. TRBD1 TRBJ1-4 TRBV6-1 CAIMGTGEGEKLFF
. TRBD1 TRBJ1-5 TRBV6-1 CASSETGVNQPQHF
. . TRBJ1-1 TRBV6-5 CASSYNVVAEAFF
. TRBD1 TRBJ1-1 TRBV18 CASSPQPVQGDTEAFF
. TRBD1 TRBJ2-3 TRBV18 CASSPGQGGTDTQYF
. . TRBJ2-6 TRBV5-1 CASSRQSSGANVLTF
. . TRBJ2-2 TRBV2 CASNGEGAGELFF
. . TRBJ1-2 TRBV28 CASTFDPSGGLLGYTF
once . TRBJ1-5 TRBV2 CASSGENNQPQHF
few TRBD1 TRBJ1-3 TRBV9 CASGPYRGPGNTIYF
. . TRBJ1-2 TRBV28 CASSFQNYGYTF
. TRBD1 TRBJ2-7 TRBV5-1 CASNLDRGRYEQYF
. . TRBJ1-3 TRBV5-1 CASRPNLSGAGNTIYF
. . TRBJ1-2 TRBV6-5 CASSKPGSRDYGYTF
. . TRBJ2-3 TRBV5-1 CASSLATRLPDTQYF
. . TRBJ2-2 TRBV4-3 CASSQDRRQVEGRSGELFF
. . TRBJ1-2 TRBV5-1 CASKAEANYGYTF
. TRBD1 TRBJ2-7 TRBV5-4 CASRPTGGSYEQYF
once . TRBJ2-3 TRBV7-9 CASSQVDTQYF
. . TRBJ2-7 TRBV18 CASSTGTASSYEQYF
. . TRBJ2-7 TRBV18 CASSPGGGGDGPYEQYF
. TRBD1 TRBJ2-7 TRBV6-1 CASSEGYGQGSEQYF
. . TRBJ1-5 TRBV5-8 CASSPGLNSNQPQHF
. . TRBJ2-3 TRBV27 CASSPRGSYTDTQYF
few . TRBJ2-7 TRBV7-9 CASSLSYEQYF
. . TRBJ2-7 TRBV28 CASSRVEGSEQYF
. . TRBJ2-2 TRBV11-3 CASSLGVANTGELFF
. . TRBJ1-3 TRBV11-2 CASSSLQGSGNTIYF
once . TRBJ2-3 TRBV7-3 CASSLTRASTDTQYF
. TRBD1 TRBJ2-2 TRBV5-4 CASSLAGTGNAGELFF
. . TRBJ1-2 TRBV5-4 CASSFITAGYTF
. . TRBJ1-2 TRBV5-1 CASSFTTGGVYTF
once . TRBJ2-5 TRBV6-5 CASSSKRQTQYF
. TRBD2 TRBJ2-5 TRBV7-9 CASTPRAGAYQETQYF
few . TRBJ1-5 TRBV21-1 CASSPRGCQPQHF
. . TRBJ1-2 TRBV7-9 CASSLIAGANYGYTF
once . TRBJ2-7 TRBV14 CASSQVRWREQYF
. TRBD1 TRBJ1-3 TRBV5-1 CASSFIGTGGLTGNTIYF
few . TRBJ1-1 TRBV7-8 CASSLGQNTEAFF
. TRBD1 TRBJ2-7 TRBV6-5 CASSYGQGIAKQYF
. TRBD1 TRBJ1-3 TRBV5-1 CASTLTGTGTGNTIYF
. . TRBJ2-7 TRBV29-1 CSVRQGLSYEQYF
. . TRBJ1-2 TRBV7-2 CASSLGSWLGSYGYTF
. TRBD2 TRBJ2-1 TRBV11-2 CASSFGTSGLGGDEQFF
. TRBD1 TRBJ1-3 TRBV6-1 CASSRTGDSGNTIYF